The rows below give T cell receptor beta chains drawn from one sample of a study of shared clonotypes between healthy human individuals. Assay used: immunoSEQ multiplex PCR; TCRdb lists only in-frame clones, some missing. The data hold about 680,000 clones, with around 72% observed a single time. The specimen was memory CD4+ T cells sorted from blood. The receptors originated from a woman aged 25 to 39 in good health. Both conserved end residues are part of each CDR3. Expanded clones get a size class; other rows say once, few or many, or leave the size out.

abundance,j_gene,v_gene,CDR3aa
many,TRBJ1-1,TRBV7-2,CASSAQGDTEAFF
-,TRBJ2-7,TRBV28,CASPPSGGSSYEQYF
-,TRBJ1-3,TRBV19,CASIPRGSGNTIYF
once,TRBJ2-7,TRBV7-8,CASSFNRDEQYF
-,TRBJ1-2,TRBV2,CASRVFAGDGYTF
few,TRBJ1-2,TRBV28,CASSLSVFAFGGSSYGYTF
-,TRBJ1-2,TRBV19,CASTATGADNYGYTF
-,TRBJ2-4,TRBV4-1,CASSQVEAVIQYF
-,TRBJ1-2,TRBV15,CATSRDGTGVRYTF
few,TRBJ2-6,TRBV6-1,CASSDSVVRKTGANVLTF
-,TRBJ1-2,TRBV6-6,CASSYRQGHYGYTF
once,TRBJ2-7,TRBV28,CASSLSWGPLYEQYF
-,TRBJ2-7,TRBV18,CASSPGQTYEQYF
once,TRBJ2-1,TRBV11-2,CASSLASWDRPWDEQFF
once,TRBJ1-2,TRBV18,CASSPGQGKGVGYTF
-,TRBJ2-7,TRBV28,CASSLAREQYF
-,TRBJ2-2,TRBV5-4,CASSFAGGDTGELFF
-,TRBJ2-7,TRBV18,CASSPLSWTGHSYEQYF
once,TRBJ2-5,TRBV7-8,CASSLGAHRQETQYF
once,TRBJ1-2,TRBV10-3,CAISESGYGYTF
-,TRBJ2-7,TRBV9,CASSVVGGVGGEQYF
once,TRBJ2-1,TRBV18,CASSPIEVAGGNEQFF
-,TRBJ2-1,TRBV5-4,CASSLVKTSGNNEQFF
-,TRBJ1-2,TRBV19,CASSTRWGDYGYTF
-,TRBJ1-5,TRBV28,CASGGSGAGGNQPQHF
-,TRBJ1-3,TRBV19,CATGTGAGNTIYF
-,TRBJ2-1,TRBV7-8,CASSKTSGSYEQFF
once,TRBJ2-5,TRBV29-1,CSVEGSGTVGETQYF
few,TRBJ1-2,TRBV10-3,CAISESNLYGYTF
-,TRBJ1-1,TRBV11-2,CASTGVGAGTEAFF
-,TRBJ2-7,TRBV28,CASNLPGHRYEQYF
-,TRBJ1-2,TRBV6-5,CASSKGTEVTYGYTF
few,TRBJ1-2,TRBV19,CASSTPQGDGYTF
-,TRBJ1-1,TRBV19,CASSTQGGTEAFF
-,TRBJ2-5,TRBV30,CAWAGGKETQYF
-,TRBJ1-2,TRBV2,CASSEEGAGDGYTF
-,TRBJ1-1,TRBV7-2,CASSPHTGSTEAFF
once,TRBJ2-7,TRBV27,CASSSGVPYEQYF
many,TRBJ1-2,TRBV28,CASRADKVYTF
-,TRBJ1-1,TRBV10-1,CASSGTTGVITEAFF
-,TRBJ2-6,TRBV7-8,CASSLVLGGNSGANVLTF
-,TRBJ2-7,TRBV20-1,CSASLIYEQYF
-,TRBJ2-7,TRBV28,CASSLRSSGYYEQYF
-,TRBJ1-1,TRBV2,CASSGGRGTEAFF
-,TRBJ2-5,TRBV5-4,CASSPGWQETQYF
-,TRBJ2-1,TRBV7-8,CASREGLADNEQFF
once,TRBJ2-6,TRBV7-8,CASSLSSRAESGANVLTF
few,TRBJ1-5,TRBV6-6,CASYTGYSNQPQHF
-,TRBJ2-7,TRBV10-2,CASSVAGGAGEQYF
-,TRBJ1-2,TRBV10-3,CAITEREANGYTF
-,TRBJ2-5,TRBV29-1,CSVSGGFEIGETQYF
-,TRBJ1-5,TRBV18,CASSNRVNSNQPQHF
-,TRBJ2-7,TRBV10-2,CASSAGTLFEQYF
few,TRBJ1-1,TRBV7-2,CASSPRGGNTEAFF
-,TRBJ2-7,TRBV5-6,CASSWADGNYEQYF
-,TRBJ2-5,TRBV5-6,CASSQTGQETQYF
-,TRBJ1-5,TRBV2,CASSDNFGSNQPQHF
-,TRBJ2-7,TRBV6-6,CASSPGQGTYEQYF